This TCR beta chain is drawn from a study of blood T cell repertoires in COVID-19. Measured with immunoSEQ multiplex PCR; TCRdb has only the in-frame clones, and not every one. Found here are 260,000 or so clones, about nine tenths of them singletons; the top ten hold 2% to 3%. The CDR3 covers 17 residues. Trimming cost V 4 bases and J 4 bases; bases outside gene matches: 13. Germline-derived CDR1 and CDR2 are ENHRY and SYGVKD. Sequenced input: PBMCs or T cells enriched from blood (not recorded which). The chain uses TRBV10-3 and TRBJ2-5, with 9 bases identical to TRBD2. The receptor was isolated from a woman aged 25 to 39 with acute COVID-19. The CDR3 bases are TGTGCCATCAGTGGAGCTTCGGGCGGGGGGGCCGTAGAGACCCAGTACTTC. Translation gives CAISGASGGGAVETQYF.